These 5 T cell receptor beta chains were sequenced from one sample in a study of PD-1 blockade in classical Hodgkin lymphoma. Produced via immunoSEQ multiplex PCR; TCRdb's table is partial and in-frame only. Here the sample spans about 53,000 clones, around 85% being singletons. Every one of the patients relapsed after autologous stem cell transplantation (brentuximab vedotin exposure was variable). The sequences come from peripheral blood mononuclear cells (PBMCs), collected at baseline. The receptors were sampled from a human donor with classical Hodgkin lymphoma.

The chain carries TRBV6-5 and TRBJ2-2; D is uncertain. Germline assignment: CDR1 MNHEY and CDR2 SVGAGI. V was pared by 5 bases and J by 8 bases, with 9 bases between. The CDR3 sequence is 12 residues long. The CDR3 bases are TGTGCCAGCAGTCCTCAAAGAGGGGAGCTGTTTTTT. It encodes CASSPQRGELFF.

Many counts were recorded for this clone. The V call is TRBV11-3, the J call TRBJ1-2; TRBD1 aligns across 9 bases. V shed 5 bases and J 3 bases; nucleotides not matched to a gene: 1. Germline assignment: CDR1 SGHNT and CDR2 YENEEA. The CDR3 totals 13 residues. The CDR3 reads CASSGTGYYGYTF. For the CDR3, the DNA is TGTGCCAGCAGCGGGACAGGGTACTATGGCTACACCTTC.

This clone was detected a few times. The V call is TRBV6-4, the J call TRBJ1-2, with TRBD1 matching over 8 bases. V lost 6 bases to trimming and J lost 2 bases; unmatched junction nucleotides: 8. The CDR3 extends over 15 amino acids. Germline CDR1 reads MRHNA; CDR2 reads SNTAGT. This chain's CDR3 is CASSNARGRNYGYTF. CDR3 nucleotides: TGTGCCAGCAGCAACGCCAGGGGGCGCAACTATGGCTACACCTTC.

The chain carries TRBV4-3 and TRBJ2-1; D call uncertain. The germline gives CDR1 LGHNA, CDR2 YSLEER. CDR3 length equals 14 residues. The V end lost 0 bases, the J end lost 3 bases, and 6 bases lay between the germline ends. The CDR3 protein is CASSQDGYYNEQFF. In DNA, the CDR3 is TGCGCCAGCAGCCAAGACGGTTACTACAATGAGCAGTTCTTC.

The genes are TRBV7-9 and TRBJ2-1, with TRBD2 matching over 13 bases. This CDR3 spans 17 amino acids. With 5 bases clipped from V and 6 bases from J, the junction kept 10 bases outside the gene matches. Germline values: CDR1 SEHNR, CDR2 FQNEAQ (reference sequence). CDR3 region: CASSLGLAGLRANEQFF. CDR3 nucleotides: TGTGCCAGCAGCCTGGGACTAGCGGGATTGCGGGCCAATGAGCAGTTCTTC.